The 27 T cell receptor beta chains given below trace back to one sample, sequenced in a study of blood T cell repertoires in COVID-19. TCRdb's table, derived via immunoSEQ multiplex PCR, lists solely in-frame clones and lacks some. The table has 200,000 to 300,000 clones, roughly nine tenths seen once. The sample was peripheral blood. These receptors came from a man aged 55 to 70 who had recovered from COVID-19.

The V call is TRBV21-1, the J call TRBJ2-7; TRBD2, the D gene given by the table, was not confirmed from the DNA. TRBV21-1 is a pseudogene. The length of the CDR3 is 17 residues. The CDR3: CASSKESGGGILYEQYV. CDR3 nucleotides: TGTGCCAGCAGCAAAGAATCGGGCGGGGGGATTTTATACGAGCAGTACGTC.

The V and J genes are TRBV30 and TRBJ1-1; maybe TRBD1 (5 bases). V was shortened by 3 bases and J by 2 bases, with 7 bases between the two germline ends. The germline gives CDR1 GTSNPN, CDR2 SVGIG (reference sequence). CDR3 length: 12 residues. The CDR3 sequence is CAWSRVNTEAFF. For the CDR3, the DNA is TGTGCCTGGAGCAGGGTTAACACTGAAGCTTTCTTT.

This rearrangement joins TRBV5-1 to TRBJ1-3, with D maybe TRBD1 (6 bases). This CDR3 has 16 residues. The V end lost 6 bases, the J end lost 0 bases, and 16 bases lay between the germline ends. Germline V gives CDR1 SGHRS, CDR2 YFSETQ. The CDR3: CASNPGTPNSGNTIYF. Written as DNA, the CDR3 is TGCGCCAGCAACCCAGGGACACCGAACTCTGGAAACACCATATATTTT.

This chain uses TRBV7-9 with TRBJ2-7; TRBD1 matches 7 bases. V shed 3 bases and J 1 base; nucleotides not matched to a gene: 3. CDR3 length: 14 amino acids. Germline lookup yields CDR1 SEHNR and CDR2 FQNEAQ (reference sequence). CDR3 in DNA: TGTGCCAGCAGCTTTGGGACAGAGTCCTACGAGCAGTACTTC. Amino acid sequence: CASSFGTESYEQYF.

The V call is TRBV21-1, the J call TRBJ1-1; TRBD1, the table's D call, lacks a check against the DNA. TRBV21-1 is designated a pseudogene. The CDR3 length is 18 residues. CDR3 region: CASSKKWCSGQGHTEAFF. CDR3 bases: TGTGCCAGCAGCAAAAAGTGGTGCTCGGGACAGGGGCACACTGAAGCTTTCTTT.

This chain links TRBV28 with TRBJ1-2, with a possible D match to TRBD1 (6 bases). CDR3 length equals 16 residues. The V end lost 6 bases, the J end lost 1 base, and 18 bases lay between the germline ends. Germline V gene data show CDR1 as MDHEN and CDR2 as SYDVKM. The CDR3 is CASRTPTGLNNYGYTF. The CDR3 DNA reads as TGTGCCAGCAGAACACCCACAGGGCTTAATAACTATGGCTACACCTTC.

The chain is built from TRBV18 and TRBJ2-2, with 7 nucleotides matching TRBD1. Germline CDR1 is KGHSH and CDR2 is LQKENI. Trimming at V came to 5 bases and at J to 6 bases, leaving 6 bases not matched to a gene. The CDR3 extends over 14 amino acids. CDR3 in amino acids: CASSKTGPSGELFF. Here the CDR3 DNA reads TGTGCCAGCTCAAAGACAGGGCCCTCCGGGGAGCTGTTTTTT.

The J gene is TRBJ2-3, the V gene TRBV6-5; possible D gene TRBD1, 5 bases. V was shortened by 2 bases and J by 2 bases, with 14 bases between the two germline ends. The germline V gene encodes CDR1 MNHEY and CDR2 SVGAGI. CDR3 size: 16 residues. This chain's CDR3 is CASSYGQGGSTDTQYF. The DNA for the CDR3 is TGTGCCAGCAGTTACGGGCAGGGTGGCTCCACAGATACGCAGTATTTT.

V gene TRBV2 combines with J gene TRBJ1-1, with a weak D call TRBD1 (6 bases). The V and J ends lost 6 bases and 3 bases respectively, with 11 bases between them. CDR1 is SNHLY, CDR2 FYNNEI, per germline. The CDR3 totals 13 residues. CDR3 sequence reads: CASRTTGYTEAFF. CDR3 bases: TGTGCCAGCAGGACTACAGGGTACACTGAAGCTTTCTTT.

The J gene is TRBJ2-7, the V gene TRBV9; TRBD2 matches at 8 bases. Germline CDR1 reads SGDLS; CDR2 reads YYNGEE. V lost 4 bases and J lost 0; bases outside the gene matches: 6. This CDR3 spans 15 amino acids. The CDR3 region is CASSPGAGGSYEQYF. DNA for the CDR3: TGTGCCAGCAGCCCGGGGGCGGGGGGCTCCTACGAGCAGTACTTC.

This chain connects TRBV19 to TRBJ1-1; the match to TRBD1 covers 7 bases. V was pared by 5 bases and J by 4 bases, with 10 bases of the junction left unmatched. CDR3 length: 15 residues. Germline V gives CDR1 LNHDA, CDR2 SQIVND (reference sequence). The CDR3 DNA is TGTGCCAGTAGTTTCCACAGGGGAGAGAGCACTGAAGCTTTCTTT. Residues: CASSFHRGESTEAFF.

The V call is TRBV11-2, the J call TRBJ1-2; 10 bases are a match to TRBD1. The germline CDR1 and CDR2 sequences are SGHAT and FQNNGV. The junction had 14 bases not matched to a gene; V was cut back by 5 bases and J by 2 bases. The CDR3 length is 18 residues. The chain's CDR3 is CASSGDEDAGQGNYGYTF. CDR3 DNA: TGTGCCAGCAGCGGCGATGAAGATGCGGGACAGGGGAACTATGGCTACACCTTC. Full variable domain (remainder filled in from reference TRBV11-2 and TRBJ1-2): EAGVAQSPRYKIIEKRQSVAFWCNPISGHATLYWYQQILGQGPKLLIQFQNNGVVDDSQLPKDRFSAERLKGVDSTLKIQPAKLEDSAVYLCASSGDEDAGQGNYGYTFGSGTRLTVV.

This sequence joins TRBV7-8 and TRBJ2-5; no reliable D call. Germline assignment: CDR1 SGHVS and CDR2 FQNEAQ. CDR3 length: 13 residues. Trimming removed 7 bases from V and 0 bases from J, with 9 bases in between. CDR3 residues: CASIRADQETQYF. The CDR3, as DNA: TGTGCCAGCATCCGGGCGGACCAAGAGACCCAGTACTTC.

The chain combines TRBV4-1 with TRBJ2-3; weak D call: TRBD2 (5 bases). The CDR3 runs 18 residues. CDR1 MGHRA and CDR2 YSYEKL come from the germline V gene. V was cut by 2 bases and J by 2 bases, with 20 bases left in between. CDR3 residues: CASSQSRGLPGNTDTQYF. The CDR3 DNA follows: TGCGCCAGCAGCCAAAGTCGCGGCCTTCCGGGGAACACAGATACGCAGTATTTT.

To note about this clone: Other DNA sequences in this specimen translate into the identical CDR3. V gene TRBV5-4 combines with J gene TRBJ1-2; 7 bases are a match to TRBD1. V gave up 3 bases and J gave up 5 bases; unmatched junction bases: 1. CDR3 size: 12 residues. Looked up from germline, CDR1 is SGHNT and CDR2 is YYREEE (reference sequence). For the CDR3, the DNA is TGTGCCAGCAGCTCGGACAGGTATGGCTACACCTTC. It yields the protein CASSSDRYGYTF.

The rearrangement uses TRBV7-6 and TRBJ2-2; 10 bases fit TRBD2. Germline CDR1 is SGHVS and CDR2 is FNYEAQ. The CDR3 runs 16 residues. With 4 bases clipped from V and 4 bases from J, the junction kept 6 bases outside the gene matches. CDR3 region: CASSYTGTSVTGELFF. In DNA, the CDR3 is TGTGCCAGCAGCTATACCGGGACTAGCGTCACCGGGGAGCTGTTTTTT. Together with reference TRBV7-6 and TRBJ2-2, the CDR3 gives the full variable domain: GAGVSQSPRYKVTKRGQDVALRCDPISGHVSLYWYRQALGQGPEFLTYFNYEAQQDKSGLPNDRFSAERPEGSISTLTIQRTEQRDSAMYRCASSYTGTSVTGELFFGEGSRLTVL.

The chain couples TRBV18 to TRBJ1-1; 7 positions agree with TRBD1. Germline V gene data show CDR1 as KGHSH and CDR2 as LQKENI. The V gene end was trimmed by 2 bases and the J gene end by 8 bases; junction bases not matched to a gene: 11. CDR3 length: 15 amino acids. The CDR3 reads CASSPTLLGTAEAFF. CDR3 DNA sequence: TGTGCCAGCTCACCAACTCTTTTGGGGACAGCCGAAGCTTTCTTT.

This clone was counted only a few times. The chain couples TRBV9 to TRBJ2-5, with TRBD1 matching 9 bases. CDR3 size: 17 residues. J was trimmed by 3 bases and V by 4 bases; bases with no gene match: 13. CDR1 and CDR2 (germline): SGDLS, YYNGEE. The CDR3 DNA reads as TGTGCCAGCAGCCTCGTCGGGACAGGGTGGCCTAAAGAGACCCAGTACTTC. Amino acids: CASSLVGTGWPKETQYF.

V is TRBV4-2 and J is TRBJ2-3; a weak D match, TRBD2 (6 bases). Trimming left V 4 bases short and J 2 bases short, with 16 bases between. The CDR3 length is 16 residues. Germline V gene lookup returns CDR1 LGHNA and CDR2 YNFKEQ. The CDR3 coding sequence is TGTGCCAGCAGCCGTCTTTTAGGCGGGACCACAGATACGCAGTATTTT. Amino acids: CASSRLLGGTTDTQYF.

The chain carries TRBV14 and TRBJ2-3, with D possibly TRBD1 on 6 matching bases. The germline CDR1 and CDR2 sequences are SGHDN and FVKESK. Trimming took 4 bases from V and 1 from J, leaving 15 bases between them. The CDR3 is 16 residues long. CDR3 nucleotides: TGTGCCAGCAGCCGACTGGGGGCGCAGGGCACAGATACGCAGTATTTT. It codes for CASSRLGAQGTDTQYF.

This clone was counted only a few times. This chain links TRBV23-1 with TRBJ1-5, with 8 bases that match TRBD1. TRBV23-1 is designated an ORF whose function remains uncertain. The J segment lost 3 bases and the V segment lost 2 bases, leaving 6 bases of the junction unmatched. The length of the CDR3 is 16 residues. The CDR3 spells CASSQVGQGPNQPQHF. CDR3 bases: TGCGCCAGCAGTCAAGTCGGACAGGGACCCAATCAGCCCCAGCATTTT.

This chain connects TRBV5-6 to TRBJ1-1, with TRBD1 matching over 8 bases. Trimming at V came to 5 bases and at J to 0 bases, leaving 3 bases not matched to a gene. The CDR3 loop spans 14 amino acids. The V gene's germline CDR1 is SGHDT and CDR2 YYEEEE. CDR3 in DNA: TGTGCCAGCAGTCGGACAGGGATGAACACTGAAGCTTTCTTT. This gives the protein CASSRTGMNTEAFF. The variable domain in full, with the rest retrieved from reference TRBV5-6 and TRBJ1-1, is DAGVTQSPTHLIKTRGQQVTLRCSPKSGHDTVSWYQQALGQGPQFIFQYYEEEERQRGNFPDRFSGHQFPNYSSELNVNALLLGDSALYLCASSRTGMNTEAFFGQGTRLTVV.

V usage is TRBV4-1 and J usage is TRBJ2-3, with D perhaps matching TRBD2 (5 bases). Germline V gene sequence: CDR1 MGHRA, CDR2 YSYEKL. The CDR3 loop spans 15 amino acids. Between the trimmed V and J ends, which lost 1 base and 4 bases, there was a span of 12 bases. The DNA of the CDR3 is TGCGCCAGCAGCCAAGTTTCGGGATCGGCAGATACGCAGTATTTT. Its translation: CASSQVSGSADTQYF.

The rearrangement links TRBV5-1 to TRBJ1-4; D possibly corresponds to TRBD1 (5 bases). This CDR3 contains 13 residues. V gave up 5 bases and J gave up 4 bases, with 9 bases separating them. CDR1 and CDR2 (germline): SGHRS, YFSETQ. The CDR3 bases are TGCGCCAGCAGGGGGCTACTTAATGAAAAACTGTTTTTT. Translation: CASRGLLNEKLFF.

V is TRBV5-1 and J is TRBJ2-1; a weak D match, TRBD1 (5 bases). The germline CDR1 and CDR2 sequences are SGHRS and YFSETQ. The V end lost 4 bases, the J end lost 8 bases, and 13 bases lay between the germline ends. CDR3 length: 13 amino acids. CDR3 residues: CASSPVGVDEQFF. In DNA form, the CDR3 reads TGCGCCAGCAGCCCGGTAGGGGTCGATGAGCAGTTCTTC.

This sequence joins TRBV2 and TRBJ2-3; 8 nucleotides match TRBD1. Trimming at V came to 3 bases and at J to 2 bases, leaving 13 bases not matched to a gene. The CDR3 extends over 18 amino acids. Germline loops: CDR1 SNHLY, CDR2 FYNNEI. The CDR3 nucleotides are TGTGCCAGCAGTGATTCTTATGGCAGGGGGCCTTCCACAGATACGCAGTATTTT. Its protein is CASSDSYGRGPSTDTQYF.

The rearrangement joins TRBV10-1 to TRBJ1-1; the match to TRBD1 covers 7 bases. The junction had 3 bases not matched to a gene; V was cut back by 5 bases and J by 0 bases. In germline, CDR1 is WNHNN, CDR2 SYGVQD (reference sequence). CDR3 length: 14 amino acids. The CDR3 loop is CASSLTGLNTEAFF. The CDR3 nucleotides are TGCGCCAGCAGTTTGACAGGGCTGAACACTGAAGCTTTCTTT.